The 24 T cell receptor beta chains reported below all come from one sample, sequenced in a study of blood T cell repertoires in COVID-19. Here immunoSEQ multiplex PCR was the method, and the copy in TCRdb shows in-frame clones only, minus some. The sample contains tens of thousands of clones, roughly 89% of which appear only once. What was sequenced was peripheral blood. The receptors here all came from a woman aged 50 to 60 with active COVID-19.

The chain recombines TRBV4-1 with TRBJ2-7, with D possibly TRBD2 on 5 matching bases. The length of the CDR3 is 14 residues. Trimming shortened V by 4 bases and J by 9 bases, and 19 bases separated the two germline ends. CDR1 and CDR2 from the germline V gene are MGHRA and YSYEKL. The chain's CDR3 is CASSLRGPLGGQYF. The CDR3, as DNA: TGCGCCAGCAGCCTCCGCGGGCCCCTCGGAGGGCAGTACTTC.

This sequence joins TRBV27 and TRBJ2-7, with 8 nucleotides matching TRBD2. With V trimmed by 5 bases and J by 7 bases, 22 bases remained unmatched. The CDR3 spans 18 residues. Germline CDR1 reads MNHEY; CDR2 reads SMNVEV (reference sequence). The DNA for the CDR3 is TGTGCCAGCAGTGCTCACAGGGCCAGCGGGAGAACCTTAGGAGAGCAGTACTTC. Its protein product is CASSAHRASGRTLGEQYF.

This clone was seen a single time. The genes are TRBV3-1 (or the pseudogene TRBV3-2) and TRBJ2-7, with TRBD2 as a possible D gene (7 bases). The V end lost 3 bases, the J end lost 0 bases, and 12 bases lay between the germline ends. The CDR3 is 15 residues long. Germline CDR1 and CDR2: LGHDT and YNNKEL (reference sequence). The CDR3 bases are TGTGCCAGCAGCCAGGGGGGGACATTCTCCTACGAGCAGTACTTC. Protein sequence: CASSQGGTFSYEQYF.

The chain combines TRBV5-1 with TRBJ2-7, with D possibly matching TRBD2 (6 bases). This CDR3 spans 14 amino acids. Trimming took 4 bases from V and 0 from J, leaving 11 bases between them. Germline V CDR1 and CDR2: SGHRS, YFSETQ. Written as DNA, the CDR3 is TGCGCCAGCAGCGGGGGGACTGGCTCCTACGAGCAGTACTTC. Translating gives CASSGGTGSYEQYF.

This chain joins TRBV19 and TRBJ2-5; 7 nucleotides agree with TRBD1. Germline loops: CDR1 LNHDA, CDR2 SQIVND (reference sequence). Trimming removed 4 bases from V and 4 bases from J; junction bases left unmatched: 6. The CDR3 runs to 14 residues. CDR3 loop: CASSKQGPGETQYF. CDR3 DNA sequence: TGTGCCAGTAGTAAACAGGGGCCTGGAGAGACCCAGTACTTC.

This clone has only one observation. The chain uses TRBV30 and TRBJ2-5; either TRBD1 or TRBD2 may fit D (5 bases each). Germline V gene lookup returns CDR1 GTSNPN and CDR2 SVGIG (reference sequence). This CDR3 spans 14 amino acids. Trimming took off 5 bases at V and 4 bases at J, with 17 bases between the two ends. The CDR3 is CAWGGWAGGETQYF. The CDR3 bases are TGTGCCTGGGGGGGTTGGGCTGGAGGAGAGACCCAGTACTTC.

The chain joins TRBV9 to TRBJ2-5; possible D gene TRBD2, 5 bases. V was trimmed by 4 bases and J by 2 bases, leaving 15 bases between them. CDR1 is SGDLS and CDR2 is YYNGEE in the germline V gene. CDR3 length: 15 amino acids. Here the CDR3 DNA reads TGTGCCAGCAGCTCGAGGGCCGGGCCTCAAGAGACCCAGTACTTC. This codes for CASSSRAGPQETQYF.

Only a few counts were recorded for this clone. Other DNA sequences in this specimen translate into the identical CDR3. This rearrangement joins TRBV7-9 to TRBJ1-5; D ambiguous. The ends were cut back, 0 bases at V and 2 bases at J, with 5 bases in the middle. This CDR3 has 14 residues. Germline assignment: CDR1 SEHNR and CDR2 FQNEAQ (reference sequence). CDR3 nucleotides: TGTGCCAGCAGCTTAGCCTCTGGCAATCAGCCCCAGCATTTT. It specifies CASSLASGNQPQHF.

The rearrangement joins TRBV5-4 to TRBJ2-1, with 10 bases lining up with TRBD2. Germline CDR1 and CDR2: SGHNT and YYREEE (reference sequence). CDR3 size: 19 residues. Trimming at V came to 1 base and at J to 0 bases, leaving 10 bases not matched to a gene. For the CDR3, the DNA is TGTGCCAGCAGCTTGACGGGGGCTAGCGGGAGCCGCTCCTACAATGAGCAGTTCTTC. Residues: CASSLTGASGSRSYNEQFF.

V usage is TRBV10-2 and J usage is TRBJ2-7; D gene ambiguous. The V and J ends lost 5 bases and 4 bases respectively, with 6 bases between them. The CDR3 contains 11 residues. Germline CDR1 reads WSHSY; CDR2 reads SAAADI. CDR3 residues: CASSPGYEQYF. DNA for the CDR3: TGCGCCAGCAGTCCCGGGTACGAGCAGTACTTC.

This clone was picked up a small number of times. In nucleotides, the CDR3 is TGTGCCAGCAGTTCTGGGCGGGGGTCACCCCTCCACTTT. This gives the protein CASSSGRGSPLHF. The chain links TRBV6-5 to TRBJ1-6; a possible D gene is TRBD1 (5 bases). The CDR3 is 13 amino acids. Between the trimmed V and J ends, which lost 4 bases and 10 bases, there was a span of 11 bases. Germline values: CDR1 MNHEY, CDR2 SVGAGI.

J is TRBJ1-5 and V is TRBV6-5; 12 positions agree with TRBD1. The junction had 3 bases not matched to a gene; V was cut back by 10 bases and J by 5 bases. This CDR3 has 13 residues. CDR1 and CDR2 (germline): MNHEY, SVGAGI. The CDR3 DNA reads TGTGCCACCGGGGACAGGGGGCATCAGCCCCAGCATTTT. It translates to CATGDRGHQPQHF.

The CDR3 spells CASSFQGAVGNTIYF. DNA of the CDR3: TGCGCCAGCAGCTTCCAGGGGGCAGTTGGAAACACCATATATTTT. This chain links TRBV5-1 with TRBJ1-3; 8 nucleotides agree with TRBD1. The V segment lost 2 bases and the J segment 3 bases; nucleotides outside the gene matches: 4. Germline CDR1 reads SGHRS; CDR2 reads YFSETQ. CDR3 length equals 15 residues.

The chain carries TRBV13 and TRBJ2-1, with D tentatively TRBD2 (5 bases). From germline, CDR1 is PRHDT and CDR2 FYEKMQ (reference sequence). The V end was cut by 8 bases, the J end by 0 bases, with 14 bases between. The CDR3 contains 15 residues. Here the CDR3 reads CASHTGSSSYNEQFF. As DNA, the CDR3 is TGTGCCAGCCACACGGGGAGCAGCTCCTACAATGAGCAGTTCTTC.

The V call is TRBV7-9, the J call TRBJ2-3, with 12 bases identical to TRBD2. The CDR3 is made up of 17 amino acids. Germline loops: CDR1 SEHNR, CDR2 FQNEAQ (reference sequence). J was trimmed by 4 bases and V by 5 bases; bases with no gene match: 10. DNA of the CDR3: TGTGCCAGCAGCCCTGAGGGGGGACTAGCGGGCCCAGATACGCAGTATTTT. Its translation is CASSPEGGLAGPDTQYF.

This chain joins TRBV24-1 and TRBJ1-4; D might be TRBD1 (5 bases). Trimming shortened V by 6 bases and J by 2 bases, and 12 bases separated the two germline ends. Germline values: CDR1 KGHDR, CDR2 SFDVKD. CDR3 length equals 15 residues. This CDR3 is CATSRGGLTNEKLFF. The CDR3, as DNA: TGTGCCACCAGTAGGGGTGGGTTGACTAATGAAAAACTGTTTTTT.

The chain has TRBV7-9 and TRBJ2-7, with TRBD1 matching 8 bases. CDR1 and CDR2 (germline): SEHNR, FQNEAQ (reference sequence). The CDR3 contains 14 residues. J was trimmed by 5 bases and V by 4 bases; bases with no gene match: 7. DNA for the CDR3: TGTGCCAGCAGCTCTGGGACAGGTGGGGACGAGCAGTACTTC. Protein sequence: CASSSGTGGDEQYF.

The chain uses TRBV11-2 and TRBJ2-1; TRBD2 agrees at 11 bases. This CDR3 comprises 14 residues. Germline CDR1 is SGHAT and CDR2 is FQNNGV. With 3 bases clipped from V and 10 bases from J, the junction kept 5 bases outside the gene matches. For the CDR3, the DNA is TGTGCCAGCAGCTTTAGCGGGAGGGCGGGGGAGCAGTTCTTC. Translated: CASSFSGRAGEQFF.

The CDR3, as DNA: TGTGCCAGCAGTGAAAGCCAGGGGGGAGGGAACACTGAAGCTTTCTTT. It translates to CASSESQGGGNTEAFF. This rearrangement joins TRBV6-1 to TRBJ1-1; 7 nucleotides align to TRBD1. CDR1 and CDR2 from the germline V gene are MNHNS and SASEGT. After removal of 2 bases from V and 1 base from J, the junction contained 7 bases not matched to a gene. The CDR3 spans 16 residues.

This chain links TRBV2 with TRBJ1-1; 9 positions match TRBD1. V was pared by 7 bases and J by 5 bases, with 11 bases of the junction left unmatched. The CDR3 loop spans 15 amino acids. CDR1 and CDR2 (germline): SNHLY, FYNNEI. CDR3 residues: CASILQGADVTEAFF. CDR3 coding DNA: TGTGCCAGCATTTTACAGGGGGCGGACGTAACTGAAGCTTTCTTT.

The chain combines TRBV10-1 with TRBJ1-3; D is perhaps TRBD1 (6 bases). Germline V gene lookup returns CDR1 WNHNN and CDR2 SYGVQD (reference sequence). This CDR3 has 15 amino acids. V lost 11 bases and J lost 2, with 19 bases in between. CDR3 bases: TGCGCCCTTAAACGAGGGCCAGGGGCTGGAAACACCATATATTTT. Amino acids: CALKRGPGAGNTIYF.

This chain links TRBV19 with TRBJ2-7; 8 positions match TRBD2. Germline V gives CDR1 LNHDA, CDR2 SQIVND (reference sequence). V dropped 4 bases and J dropped 3; count of bases not matched to a gene: 14. The CDR3 loop spans 17 amino acids. The CDR3, as DNA: TGTGCCAGTAGTAGGATTCTAGGACTAGCCCAAATCTACGAGCAGTACTTC. Protein: CASSRILGLAQIYEQYF.

V usage is TRBV4-2 and J usage is TRBJ2-1; D might be TRBD2 (5 bases). Trimming took 0 bases from V and 9 from J, leaving 18 bases between them. Germline CDR1 reads LGHNA; CDR2 reads YNFKEQ. The CDR3 sequence is 16 residues long. The CDR3 sequence is CASSQEGVLIGGEQFF. CDR3 in DNA: TGTGCCAGCAGCCAAGAAGGCGTGTTGATAGGAGGTGAGCAGTTCTTC.

The chain links TRBV5-1 to TRBJ1-5; a possible D gene is TRBD1 (5 bases). Trimming shortened V by 0 bases and J by 6 bases, and 7 bases separated the two germline ends. Germline values: CDR1 SGHRS, CDR2 YFSETQ. The CDR3 is 13 amino acids. The CDR3 sequence is CASSLAGGQPQHF. CDR3 DNA sequence: TGCGCCAGCAGCTTGGCGGGGGGTCAGCCCCAGCATTTT.